This T cell receptor (beta chain) was identified in a study of shared clonotypes between healthy human individuals. This clone was seen only once. CDR3 length: 16 amino acids. V lost 2 bases and J 4 bases, leaving 15 bases between the germline ends. Looked up from germline, CDR1 is MNHEY and CDR2 is SMNVEV (reference sequence). In the study's own analysis: Filtering differed because ImmunoSEQ produced junction-only sequences that carried no quality scores. TCRdb's copy holds only in-frame clones and misses some; the assay was immunoSEQ multiplex PCR. V and J calls and clone size are as listed in that table; D and trimming were resolved from the DNA. This table holds about 2.4 million clones, roughly 93% found once.

The sequence came from a man aged 18 to 29 in good health. Some clones in this sample may be carry-over from other donors' samples. The sequenced sample was naive CD4+ T cells from PBMCs. Subset denoted: CD45RA+ positively selected. The chain recombines TRBV27 with TRBJ2-1, with D possibly matching TRBD1 (5 bases). The CDR3, as DNA: TGTGCCAGCAGTTTAGAAGGCAGGGCAACTTACAATGAGCAGTTCTTC. Translated, it gives CASSLEGRATYNEQFF.